This TCR beta chain was captured by sequencing in a study of beta chain features in type 1 diabetes. The study reverse transcribed the entire isolated RNA, so it sequenced expressed TCRB transcripts. Around 3.9 million reads on average were seen across naive, central memory and regulatory T cell samples. Sequenced by immunoSEQ multiplex PCR; TCRdb stores in-frame clones only, minus some. The sample consists of about 650,000 clones, roughly an eighth of them appearing once. Findings of the study overall: Naive, central memory and Treg TCRB repertoires seemed to resemble each other more closely in patients than they did in healthy donors. A moderate, significant TCRB CDR3 shortening appeared in type 1 diabetes across four CD4+ subsets. The study found fewer insertions and more deletions at VDJ junctions in type 1 diabetes patients. Researchers cautioned that cDNA sequencing could over-represent cells with high TCR expression.

Germline CDR1 reads SGHKS; CDR2 reads YYEKEE (reference sequence). The V gene lost 2 bases and the J gene lost 2 bases, with 7 bases spanning the gap. The CDR3 covers 13 residues. In the case of this clone: The target antigen is unknown.

This chain uses TRBV5-5 with TRBJ1-1, with D unclear. Sequenced sample: naive CD4+ T cells from blood. The receptor comes from a man aged 30-40 years with type 1 diabetes. The CDR3 nucleotides are TGTGCCAGCAGCTTTCGGCCCAACACTGAAGCTTTCTTT. This codes for CASSFRPNTEAFF.